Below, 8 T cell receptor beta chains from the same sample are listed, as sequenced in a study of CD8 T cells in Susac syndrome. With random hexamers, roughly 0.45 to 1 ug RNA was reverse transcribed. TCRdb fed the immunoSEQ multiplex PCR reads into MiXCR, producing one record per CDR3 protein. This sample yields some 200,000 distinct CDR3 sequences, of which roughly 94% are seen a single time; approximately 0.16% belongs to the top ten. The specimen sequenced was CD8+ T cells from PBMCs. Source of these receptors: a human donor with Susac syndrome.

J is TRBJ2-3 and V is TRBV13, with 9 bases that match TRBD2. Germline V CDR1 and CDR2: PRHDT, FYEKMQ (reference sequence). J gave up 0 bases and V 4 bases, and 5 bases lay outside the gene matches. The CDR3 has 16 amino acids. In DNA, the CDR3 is TGTGCCAGCAGCTGGACTAGCGTGGCTAGCACAGATACGCAGTATTTT. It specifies CASSWTSVASTDTQYF.

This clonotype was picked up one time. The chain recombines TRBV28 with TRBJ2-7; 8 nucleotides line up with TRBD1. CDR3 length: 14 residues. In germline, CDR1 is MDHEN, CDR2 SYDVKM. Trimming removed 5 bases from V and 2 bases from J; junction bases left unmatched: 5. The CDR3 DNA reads TGTGCCAGCAGTCCCGGACAGGGACCCTACGAGCAGTACTTC. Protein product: CASSPGQGPYEQYF.

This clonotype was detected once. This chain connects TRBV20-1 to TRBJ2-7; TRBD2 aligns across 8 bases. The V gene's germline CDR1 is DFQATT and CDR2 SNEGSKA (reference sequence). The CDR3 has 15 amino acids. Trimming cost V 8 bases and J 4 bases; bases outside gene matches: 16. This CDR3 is CSQTIPAGVGYEQYF. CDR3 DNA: TGCAGTCAAACGATACCAGCGGGAGTGGGATACGAGCAGTACTTC.

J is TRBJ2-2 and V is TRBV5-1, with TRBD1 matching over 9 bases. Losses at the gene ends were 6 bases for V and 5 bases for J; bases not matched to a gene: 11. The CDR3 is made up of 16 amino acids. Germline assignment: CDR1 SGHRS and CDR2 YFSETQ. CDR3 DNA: TGCGCCAGCACCCCAGCCCCCGGGACAGGGACCGGGGAGCTGTTTTTT. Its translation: CASTPAPGTGTGELFF.

The CDR3 DNA reads TGTGCCAGCACCCTCCACCCCTGGGACCTAGAATCCAATGAGCAGTTCTTC. It translates to CASTLHPWDLESNEQFF. The gene calls are TRBV12-3 or TRBV12-4 and TRBJ2-1; tentatively, D is TRBD1 or TRBD2 (5 bases each). There are 17 residues in the CDR3. Trimming removed 7 bases from V and 6 bases from J, with 25 bases in between.

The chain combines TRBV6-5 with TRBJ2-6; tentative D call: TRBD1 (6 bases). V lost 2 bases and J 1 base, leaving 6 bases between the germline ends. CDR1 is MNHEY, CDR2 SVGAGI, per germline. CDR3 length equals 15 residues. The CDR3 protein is CASSYTGSGANVLTF. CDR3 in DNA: TGTGCCAGCAGTTACACAGGGTCTGGGGCCAACGTCCTGACTTTC.

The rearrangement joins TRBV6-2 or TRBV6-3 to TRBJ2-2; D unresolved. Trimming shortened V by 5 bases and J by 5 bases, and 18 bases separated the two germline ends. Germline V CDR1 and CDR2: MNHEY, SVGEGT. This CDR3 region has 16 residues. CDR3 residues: CASSNTALSGTGELFF. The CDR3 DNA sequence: TGTGCCAGCAGTAATACGGCCCTTTCAGGTACCGGGGAGCTGTTTTTT.

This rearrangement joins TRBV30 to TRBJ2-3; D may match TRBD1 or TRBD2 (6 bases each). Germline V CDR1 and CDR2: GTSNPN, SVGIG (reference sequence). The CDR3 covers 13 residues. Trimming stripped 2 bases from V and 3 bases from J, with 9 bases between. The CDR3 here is CAWSQGRTDTQYF. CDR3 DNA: TGTGCCTGGAGTCAGGGGAGGACAGATACGCAGTATTTT.